The clone carrying this TCR beta chain was counted between two and nine times. Time point denoted: persistent/refractory GD, antithyroid drugs over 5 years with positive TRAb. With RNA extracted from PBMCs as input, the TCR library was made. The data were obtained in a study of regulatory T cells in long-lasting Graves disease. iRepertoire HTBI primers and Arm-PCR of CDR3 regions built TCR beta libraries. From the multiplex PCR reads, TCRdb called clonotypes with MiXCR, one entry per CDR3 protein. The sample shows roughly 450,000 distinct CDR3 sequences, about a quarter of them seen only once. The sample in question was peripheral blood mononuclear cells (PBMCs), obtained when the disease was refractory, from a patient treated with antithyroid drugs. This TCR came from a female donor with Graves disease.

Here the CDR3 reads CASSEGPRTGSSEQYF. Here the CDR3 DNA reads TGTGCCAGCAGTGAAGGCCCCAGGACAGGGTCCAGCGAGCAGTACTTC. The chain carries TRBV2 and TRBJ2-7, with 8 positions matching TRBD1. The CDR3 has 16 residues. Trimming at V came to 1 base and at J to 6 bases, leaving 11 bases not matched to a gene. The V gene's germline CDR1 is SNHLY and CDR2 FYNNEI.